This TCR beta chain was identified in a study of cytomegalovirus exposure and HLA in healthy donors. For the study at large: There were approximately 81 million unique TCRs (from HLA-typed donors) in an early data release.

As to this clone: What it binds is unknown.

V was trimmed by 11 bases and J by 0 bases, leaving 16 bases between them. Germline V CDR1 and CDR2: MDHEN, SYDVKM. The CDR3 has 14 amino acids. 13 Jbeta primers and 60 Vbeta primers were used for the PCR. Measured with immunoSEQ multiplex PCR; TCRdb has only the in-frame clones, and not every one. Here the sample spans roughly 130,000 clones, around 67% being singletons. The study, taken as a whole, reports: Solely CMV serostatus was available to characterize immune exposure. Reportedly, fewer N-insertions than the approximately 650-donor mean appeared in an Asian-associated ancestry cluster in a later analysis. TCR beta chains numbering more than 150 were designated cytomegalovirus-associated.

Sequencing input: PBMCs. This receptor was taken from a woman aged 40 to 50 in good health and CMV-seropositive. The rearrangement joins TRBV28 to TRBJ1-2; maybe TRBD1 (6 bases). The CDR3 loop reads CAASLDRPNYGYTF. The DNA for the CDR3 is TGTGCCGCCTCCCTAGACAGGCCTAACTATGGCTACACCTTC.